This T cell receptor beta chain appears in the sequencing data of a study of cytomegalovirus exposure and HLA in healthy donors. PCR was performed using 60 Vbeta and 13 Jbeta primers. Clones were sequenced by immunoSEQ multiplex PCR, and TCRdb holds only the in-frame ones, with some missing. The sample has roughly 100,000 clones, 70% to 80% seen once. CDR3 size: 15 residues. Germline-derived CDR1 and CDR2 are SNHLY and FYNNEI. Trimming left V 2 bases short and J 4 bases short, with 11 bases between. The rearrangement uses TRBV2 and TRBJ2-2; D remains ambiguous. The specimen sequenced was PBMCs. This clonotype originated in a man aged 50 or older in good health and CMV-seropositive. CDR3 coding DNA: TGTGCCAGCAGTGAATCCAGGCATCGCACCGGGGAGCTGTTTTTT. Protein: CASSESRHRTGELFF.